The T cell receptor (beta chain) described here comes from a study of cytomegalovirus exposure and HLA in healthy donors. Study findings and constraints: A later analysis, which compared TCR beta chains of equal frequency, found the HLA-associated ones more clonally expanded. Productive rates of about 87% or about 30% were seen for most TCR beta V segments in an earlier analysis.

As for this clone: What it binds is unknown. Other DNA sequences within the sample encode an identical CDR3.

PCR amplification relied on 60 Vbeta primers (plus 13 Jbeta primers). The protocol was immunoSEQ multiplex PCR, while the TCRdb copy is restricted to in-frame clones and leaves out a portion. This table has 210,000 or so clones, 75% to 85% appearing once. Germline V gene sequence: CDR1 MNHEY, CDR2 SMNVEV (reference sequence). The CDR3 spans 16 residues. Trimming cost V 5 bases and J 5 bases, with 21 bases left between them. This receptor was taken from a girl aged 5-17 years in good health and CMV-seronegative. The rearrangement uses TRBV27 and TRBJ2-5, with D possibly TRBD2 on 7 matching bases. Sequencing was performed on PBMCs. CDR3 amino acids: CASSLGGLGGIETQYF. CDR3 DNA sequence: TGTGCCAGCAGTCTGGGAGGACTAGGGGGGATCGAGACCCAGTACTTC.